The 25 T cell receptor beta chains below were found in one sample sequenced in a study of blood T cell repertoires in COVID-19. Clones were sequenced by immunoSEQ multiplex PCR, and TCRdb holds only the in-frame ones, with some missing. The data contain fewer than 350,000 clones, roughly 89% of them seen just once; the ten biggest clones take up about 1.7%. The sample was PBMCs or T cells enriched from blood (not recorded which). These receptors came from a woman younger than 35 with acute COVID-19.

The V call is TRBV2, the J call TRBJ1-5, with unresolved D. The CDR3 has 13 amino acids. Trimming took 4 bases from V and 0 from J, leaving 4 bases between them. Germline V gene sequence: CDR1 SNHLY, CDR2 FYNNEI. Here the CDR3 DNA reads TGTGCCAGCAGTGCAGGTAGCAATCAGCCCCAGCATTTT. Its translation is CASSAGSNQPQHF.

This clone was detected once. The CDR3 sequence is CASSQGRGFTGELFF. The CDR3 bases are TGCGCCAGCAGCCAAGGTAGAGGTTTCACCGGGGAGCTGTTTTTT. V usage is TRBV4-1 and J usage is TRBJ2-2, with D unclear. The CDR3 has 15 amino acids. V lost 1 base and J lost 4, with 10 bases in between. The germline gives CDR1 MGHRA, CDR2 YSYEKL.

The chain couples TRBV27 to TRBJ2-7; D is ambiguous. This CDR3 contains 13 residues. Trimming left V 2 bases short and J 4 bases short, with 9 bases between. Germline values: CDR1 MNHEY, CDR2 SMNVEV (reference sequence). As DNA, the CDR3 is TGTGCCAGCAGTTTAGAGGCGGATTACGAGCAGTACTTC. As protein: CASSLEADYEQYF.

The chain recombines TRBV28 with TRBJ2-7; perhaps TRBD2 as D (7 bases). CDR1 and CDR2 from the germline V gene are MDHEN and SYDVKM. This CDR3 is built from 16 residues. Trimming pared 5 bases from V and 2 bases from J, leaving 19 bases between. CDR3 in DNA: TGTGCCAGCAGTCTAGTTTTGTGGGGGGGCACCTACGAGCAGTACTTC. This sequence encodes CASSLVLWGGTYEQYF.

V gene TRBV7-6 combines with J gene TRBJ2-7; possible D gene TRBD2, 5 bases. This CDR3 has 17 amino acids. Trimming removed 1 base at V and 1 base at J, with 17 bases between. Germline-derived CDR1 and CDR2 are SGHVS and FNYEAQ. Here the CDR3 reads CASSLGPLSVRSYEQYF. CDR3 bases: TGTGCCAGCAGCTTAGGCCCACTTAGCGTCAGGTCCTACGAGCAGTACTTC.

The chain recombines TRBV19 with TRBJ2-7, with TRBD1 matching 8 bases. The CDR3 runs to 13 residues. The germline CDR1 and CDR2 sequences are LNHDA and SQIVND (reference sequence). Trimming at V came to 5 bases and at J to 6 bases, leaving 6 bases not matched to a gene. The CDR3 sequence is CASSRQGPVEQYF. The CDR3 region has the DNA TGTGCCAGTAGTCGACAGGGGCCGGTCGAGCAGTACTTC.

This clone was recorded a few times. The rearrangement uses TRBV3-1 (or the pseudogene TRBV3-2) and TRBJ1-2, with D tentatively TRBD1 (6 bases). The ends were cut back, 4 bases at V and 3 bases at J, with 12 bases in the middle. From germline, CDR1 is LGHDT and CDR2 YNNKEL (reference sequence). The CDR3 consists of 14 residues. Here the CDR3 reads CASSPGGGYYGYTF. DNA of the CDR3: TGTGCCAGCAGCCCCGGCGGGGGCTACTATGGCTACACCTTC.

This clone came up once. The chain couples TRBV15 to TRBJ2-7; D may be TRBD1 (5 bases). Looked up from germline, CDR1 is LNHNV and CDR2 is YYDKDF (reference sequence). This CDR3 spans 16 amino acids. Trimming shortened V by 0 bases and J by 3 bases, and 15 bases separated the two germline ends. The CDR3 reads CATSREYSGFGYEQYF. The CDR3 bases are TGTGCCACCAGCAGAGAATATTCAGGGTTCGGCTACGAGCAGTACTTC.

The chain has TRBV6-5 and TRBJ2-2; 9 bases match TRBD2. The junction had 3 bases not matched to a gene; V was cut back by 4 bases and J by 3 bases. This CDR3 has 15 amino acids. CDR1 is MNHEY, CDR2 SVGAGI, per germline. The CDR3 DNA sequence: TGTGCCAGCAGTTTATTAGCGGGAGACACCGGGGAGCTGTTTTTT. It translates to CASSLLAGDTGELFF.

This clone occurred a few times. V gene TRBV5-6 combines with J gene TRBJ2-7; 7 nucleotides align to TRBD1. Losses at the gene ends were 4 bases for V and 4 bases for J; bases not matched to a gene: 11. The CDR3 is 15 amino acids. Per the germline V gene, CDR1 is SGHDT and CDR2 is YYEEEE. The CDR3 nucleotides read TGTGCCAGCAGCGTGGCCGGGACAGTTCTTTACGAGCAGTACTTC. It translates to CASSVAGTVLYEQYF.

This chain links TRBV6-5 with TRBJ1-4; D ambiguous. Trimming removed 5 bases at V and 7 bases at J, with 14 bases between. The CDR3 consists of 14 residues. In germline, CDR1 is MNHEY, CDR2 SVGAGI. The CDR3 sequence: CASSPHAGAEKLFF. The CDR3 DNA is TGTGCCAGCAGTCCCCATGCGGGTGCTGAAAAACTGTTTTTT.

This clone was counted once. This sequence joins TRBV2 and TRBJ2-3; D not certain. The germline V gene has CDR1 SNHLY and CDR2 FYNNEI. The CDR3 is made up of 13 amino acids. V dropped 4 bases and J dropped 4 bases, with 9 bases sitting between them. In nucleotides, the CDR3 is TGTGCCAGCAGTGTATTAGCTGCAGATACGCAGTATTTT. It encodes CASSVLAADTQYF.

This chain connects TRBV2 to TRBJ2-2; no clear D gene. Looked up from germline, CDR1 is SNHLY and CDR2 is FYNNEI. V lost 2 bases, J lost 5 bases, and 12 bases lay in between. This CDR3 spans 15 amino acids. The CDR3 sequence: CASSEPAETTGELFF. The CDR3 bases are TGTGCCAGCAGTGAACCCGCCGAAACAACCGGGGAGCTGTTTTTT.

CDR3 loop: CASSYGLAGESTDTQYF. The CDR3 region has the DNA TGTGCCAGCAGTTACGGTCTAGCGGGAGAGAGCACAGATACGCAGTATTTT. The J gene is TRBJ2-3, the V gene TRBV28; 10 bases are a match to TRBD2. The germline CDR1 and CDR2 sequences are MDHEN and SYDVKM. V dropped 4 bases and J dropped 0; count of bases not matched to a gene: 7. The CDR3 totals 17 residues.

The V call is TRBV11-2, the J call TRBJ2-7, with D possibly being TRBD2 (6 bases). CDR1 and CDR2 (germline): SGHAT, FQNNGV. Trimming removed 5 bases at V and 3 bases at J, with 17 bases between. This CDR3 comprises 15 residues. The CDR3 DNA sequence: TGTGCCAGCAGCCCTGGGTTCGGGAGCCTCTACGAGCAGTACTTC. It yields the protein CASSPGFGSLYEQYF.

This clone was observed a few times. The same CDR3 arises from other DNA sequences in this sample as well. The CDR3 nucleotides are TGCGCCAGCAGCCCGGGGACAGCGACCTACAATGAGCAGTTCTTC. It specifies CASSPGTATYNEQFF. The V gene is TRBV4-3, the J gene TRBJ2-1; 7 bases line up with TRBD1. The CDR3 is made up of 15 amino acids. Trimming removed 4 bases from V and 2 bases from J; junction bases left unmatched: 5. Germline V gene data show CDR1 as LGHNA and CDR2 as YSLEER.

J is TRBJ1-1 and V is TRBV30; the match to TRBD1 covers 9 bases. The germline gives CDR1 GTSNPN, CDR2 SVGIG (reference sequence). This CDR3 contains 13 residues. V trimming: 7 bases; J trimming: 4 bases; junction bases outside the gene matches: 7. This chain's CDR3 is CAFNRGQTTEAFF. The CDR3 nucleotides are TGTGCCTTCAACAGGGGGCAGACCACTGAAGCTTTCTTT.

Comment on this clone: Other DNA sequences in this specimen translate into the identical CDR3. The rearrangement joins TRBV15 to TRBJ2-7; tentatively, D is TRBD2 (7 bases). The V end lost 5 bases, the J end lost 3 bases, and 11 bases lay between the germline ends. The CDR3 covers 13 residues. Germline V lookup: CDR1 LNHNV, CDR2 YYDKDF (reference sequence). This chain's CDR3 is CATSQRDNYEQYF. Here the CDR3 DNA reads TGTGCCACCAGCCAGCGGGACAACTACGAGCAGTACTTC.

V usage is TRBV2 and J usage is TRBJ2-1; TRBD2 agrees at 10 bases. CDR3 size: 17 residues. J lost 9 bases, V lost 3 bases, and 14 bases had no gene match. Germline-derived CDR1 and CDR2 are SNHLY and FYNNEI. This CDR3 reads CASSDSRLAGALSEQFF. In DNA, the CDR3 is TGTGCCAGCAGTGATAGTCGGCTAGCGGGAGCGTTAAGTGAGCAGTTCTTC.

This clone turned up a few times. The chain recombines TRBV19 with TRBJ1-1, with a possible D match to TRBD1 (5 bases). V was pared by 5 bases and J by 1 base, with 8 bases between. The CDR3 consists of 13 residues. In germline, CDR1 is LNHDA, CDR2 SQIVND (reference sequence). The CDR3 nucleotides are TGTGCCAGTAGTCACCAGGGGAACACTGAAGCTTTCTTT. Translated: CASSHQGNTEAFF.

This clone was recorded once. The chain carries TRBV18 and TRBJ1-1, with 11 bases aligning to TRBD1. This CDR3 has 15 residues. Germline V gives CDR1 KGHSH, CDR2 LQKENI. Trimming took 5 bases from V and 1 from J; bases not matched to a gene: 3. The chain's CDR3 is CASSTGQGANTEAFF. The CDR3 DNA is TGTGCCAGCTCAACCGGACAGGGGGCGAACACTGAAGCTTTCTTT.

The chain recombines TRBV3-1 (or the pseudogene TRBV3-2) with TRBJ1-2, with D perhaps TRBD1 (6 bases). The germline V gene encodes CDR1 LGHDT and CDR2 YNNKEL (reference sequence). Trimming took off 2 bases at V and 4 bases at J, with 11 bases between the two ends. The CDR3 has 14 amino acids. The CDR3 protein is CASSQKGVTYGYTF. CDR3 DNA sequence: TGTGCCAGCAGCCAAAAGGGGGTAACCTATGGCTACACCTTC.

The chain has TRBV18 and TRBJ1-4; no clear D gene. The CDR3 is made up of 14 amino acids. Germline V gives CDR1 KGHSH, CDR2 LQKENI. V lost 5 bases, J lost 3 bases, and 10 bases lay in between. CDR3 protein: CASSLTGANEKLFF. CDR3 DNA sequence: TGTGCCAGCTCATTAACCGGGGCTAATGAAAAACTGTTTTTT.

This chain joins TRBV7-9 and TRBJ1-2; D not certain. The V end was cut by 5 bases, the J end by 4 bases, with 8 bases between. Germline V gene data show CDR1 as SEHNR and CDR2 as FQNEAQ (reference sequence). The CDR3 sequence is 12 residues long. CDR3 residues: CASSPEVYGYTF. CDR3 in DNA: TGTGCCAGCAGCCCCGAGGTCTATGGCTACACCTTC. The whole variable domain, remainder taken from reference TRBV7-9 and TRBJ1-2, is DTGVSQNPRHKITKRGQNVTFRCDPISEHNRLYWYRQTLGQGPEFLTYFQNEAQLEKSRLLSDRFSAERPKGSFSTLEIQRTEQGDSAMYLCASSPEVYGYTFGSGTRLTVV.

This clone came up a few times. The gene calls are TRBV15 and TRBJ2-7; D remains ambiguous. Trimming took 0 bases from V and 2 from J, leaving 5 bases between them. This CDR3 is 13 amino acids long. Germline CDR1 and CDR2: LNHNV and YYDKDF (reference sequence). The CDR3 protein is CATSRDLTYEQYF. CDR3 sequence (DNA): TGTGCCACCAGCAGAGATTTAACCTACGAGCAGTACTTC.